The 17 T cell receptor beta chains presented below share a single source sample, sequenced in a study of identical twins. MiXCR was run by TCRdb on the 5' RACE reads, yielding one entry per CDR3 protein. The sample shows about 340,000 distinct CDR3 sequences, 9% to 10% of them seen only once. Material: naive T cells sorted from blood. All receptors come from a woman aged 50 to 60 in good health.

This clonotype was detected a few times. The chain couples TRBV12-3 or TRBV12-4 to TRBJ2-3; D gene uncertain. The germline V and J ends were trimmed by 7 bases and 4 bases, with 12 bases remaining between them. There are 13 residues in the CDR3. The CDR3, as DNA: TGTGCCAGCACCAAGATCCGAGCAGATACGCAGTATTTT. This gives the protein CASTKIRADTQYF.

This chain links TRBV12-3 or TRBV12-4 with TRBJ2-3; 8 bases fit TRBD1. V shed 7 bases and J 3 bases; nucleotides not matched to a gene: 6. This CDR3 has 14 amino acids. The DNA of the CDR3 is TGTGCCAGCACCCGCAGGGGGCTGACAGATACGCAGTATTTT. Amino acid sequence: CASTRRGLTDTQYF.

This chain links TRBV15 with TRBJ2-3, with 13 bases identical to TRBD2. This CDR3 region has 15 residues. In germline, CDR1 is LNHNV, CDR2 YYDKDF (reference sequence). V lost 4 bases and J lost 4; bases outside the gene matches: 2. CDR3 sequence: CATSTTSGRSDTQYF. The DNA of the CDR3 is TGTGCCACCAGCACGACTAGCGGGAGGTCAGATACGCAGTATTTT.

The rearrangement links TRBV2 to TRBJ2-7; D is unclear. V was clipped by 6 bases and J by 4 bases, with 10 bases between them. In germline, CDR1 is SNHLY, CDR2 FYNNEI. This CDR3 spans 12 amino acids. The CDR3 nucleotides are TGTGCCAGCAGCGATACAGAGTACGAGCAGTACGTC. Encoded protein: CASSDTEYEQYV.

The chain recombines TRBV10-3 with TRBJ2-7, with D possibly matching TRBD2 (6 bases). V shed 4 bases and J shed 6 bases, with 10 bases lying between them. The germline CDR1 and CDR2 sequences are ENHRY and SYGVKD. The CDR3 spans 12 residues. In DNA, the CDR3 is TGTGCCATCAGTGCCGGGACTTCCGAGCAGTACTTC. The encoded protein is CAISAGTSEQYF.

This clonotype was detected ten times or more. The J gene is TRBJ2-4, the V gene TRBV27; D uncertain. V gave up 5 bases and J gave up 6 bases, with 11 bases separating them. This CDR3 is 13 amino acids long. The germline gives CDR1 MNHEY, CDR2 SMNVEV (reference sequence). The CDR3: CASSPTTGNIQYF. In nucleotides, the CDR3 is TGTGCCAGCAGTCCGACGACTGGAAACATTCAGTACTTC.

V gene TRBV13 combines with J gene TRBJ2-5; TRBD1 matches at 9 bases. Germline CDR1 reads PRHDT; CDR2 reads FYEKMQ (reference sequence). With 5 bases clipped from V and 4 bases from J, the junction kept 17 bases outside the gene matches. The CDR3 is 18 amino acids. CDR3 nucleotides: TGTGCCAGCAGCCCCCACATCCTTACAGGGGGCAAGTCAGAGACCCAGTACTTC. The encoded protein is CASSPHILTGGKSETQYF.

The CDR3 nucleotides read TGCGCCAGCAGCGTTACTAGGGGGTCCTACAATGAGCAGTTCTTC. It encodes CASSVTRGSYNEQFF. This chain connects TRBV5-1 to TRBJ2-1; maybe TRBD1 (6 bases). Trimming took off 4 bases at V and 1 base at J, with 12 bases between the two ends. The CDR3 spans 15 residues. Germline CDR1 is SGHRS and CDR2 is YFSETQ.

J is TRBJ2-3 and V is TRBV5-1; D is uncertain. The V gene's germline CDR1 is SGHRS and CDR2 YFSETQ. This CDR3 is 13 amino acids long. V was shortened by 5 bases and J by 5 bases, with 12 bases between the two germline ends. The CDR3 coding sequence is TGCGCCAGCAGGCCAACTCGCATAGATACGCAGTATTTT. Its protein is CASRPTRIDTQYF.

The chain employs TRBV25-1 and TRBJ2-1; TRBD1 is a possible D gene (6 bases). CDR3 size: 12 residues. V was clipped by 5 bases and J by 13 bases, with 15 bases between them. Germline CDR1 and CDR2: MGHDK and SYGVNS. This chain's CDR3 is CASSPTGPHQFF. Here the CDR3 DNA reads TGTGCCAGCAGTCCTACAGGGCCTCATCAGTTCTTC.

This clonotype appeared many times. It is likely a read error, because the conserved phenylalanine at the end of the CDR3 is missing. The DNA is omitted, as the CDR3 cannot be located on it reliably, and the CDR3 follows TCRdb's listing. The CDR3 sequence is CATSDEGKI. The chain uses TRBV24-1 and TRBJ2-7; the tabulated D call, TRBD2, remains unverified against the DNA. The germline gives CDR1 KGHDR, CDR2 SFDVKD. 9 amino acids form the CDR3, both terminal residues included.

This clonotype was seen at least ten times. This sequence joins TRBV4-1 and TRBJ1-1, with D hard to call. V was cut by 1 base and J by 3 bases, with 6 bases left in between. The CDR3 sequence is 13 residues long. Germline CDR1 and CDR2: MGHRA and YSYEKL. The CDR3 DNA sequence: TGCGCCAGCAGCCAAGCGGGTCACACTGAAGCTTTCTTT. The encoded protein is CASSQAGHTEAFF.

Regarding this clonotype: A much larger clone is a single base away; this may be a read error. The CDR3 sequence is CASSPAGTETYNDQFF. The CDR3 DNA sequence: TGTGCCAGCAGCCCAGCCGGGACGGAGACCTACAATGATCAGTTCTTC. The gene calls are TRBV7-9 and TRBJ2-1; D is tentatively TRBD1 or TRBD2 (5 bases each). This CDR3 region has 16 residues. Germline-derived CDR1 and CDR2 are SEHNR and FQNEAQ (reference sequence).

The chain carries TRBV20-1 and TRBJ2-5; D gene ambiguous. Germline lookup yields CDR1 DFQATT and CDR2 SNEGSKA (reference sequence). V lost 2 bases, J lost 5 bases, and 21 bases lay in between. CDR3 length equals 16 residues. The CDR3 nucleotides are TGCAGTGCTAGACCCCCGGCCCCGCTTCAACCGGAGACCCAGTACTTC. As protein: CSARPPAPLQPETQYF.

The CDR3 spells CASSPFAPSGLNEQYF. In nucleotides, the CDR3 is TGCGCCAGCAGCCCCTTTGCTCCTAGCGGGCTCAACGAGCAGTACTTC. The chain combines TRBV4-1 with TRBJ2-7, with 8 bases lining up with TRBD2. V lost 4 bases, J lost 5 bases, and 13 bases stayed unmatched. Looked up from germline, CDR1 is MGHRA and CDR2 is YSYEKL. The CDR3 is made up of 16 amino acids.

In its sample, this clonotype was seen once. The V gene is TRBV12-3 or TRBV12-4, the J gene TRBJ1-1; D possibly corresponds to TRBD1 (5 bases). The V end was cut by 6 bases, the J end by 6 bases, with 8 bases between. The length of the CDR3 is 11 residues. CDR3: CASRRDAEAFF. The CDR3 DNA sequence: TGTGCCAGCAGACGGGACGCTGAAGCTTTCTTT.

This clonotype turned up a few times. The rearrangement joins TRBV10-1 to TRBJ2-2, with 13 bases that match TRBD2. This CDR3 has 17 amino acids. The trim removed 8 bases at V and 2 bases at J, leaving 8 bases unmatched. CDR1 and CDR2 (germline): WNHNN, SYGVQD (reference sequence). CDR3 bases: TGCGCCAGCTCAGACCTGGGACTAGCGGGAAACACCGGGGAGCTGTTTTTT. It encodes CASSDLGLAGNTGELFF.